This T cell receptor beta chain was sequenced for a study of cytomegalovirus exposure and HLA in healthy donors (dated by TCRdb to about 2017). Looking at the study overall: According to an earlier analysis of a few hundred of the donors, about 190 million T cells yielded 117 million unique TCR beta sequences and about 300 Gb of sequence data. A later genetic analysis used genome-wide SNP genotypes for about three fifths of the 666 donors, treating that subset as a discovery cohort. The study used immunosequencing to profile the T cell repertoires of 670 or so subjects and linked those repertoires to cytomegalovirus serostatus. Along with the approximately 650-subject first cohort, a separate validation cohort of 120 different subjects was used. The aim of the study was to test whether cataloging public T cell receptors could identify signatures of past pathogen exposure. High-throughput TCR immunosequencing, statistical association of individual TCRs with disease status, and machine learning were combined to predict cytomegalovirus infection status. Across 398 genotyped donors of the cohort, an average of approximately 220,000 unique TCR beta nucleotide sequences per donor were sequenced, and approximately 19% of those sequences were non-productive. The genetic ancestry cluster associated with self-reported Caucasian donors included 81% of the approximately 410 genotyped donors. An early release covering 550 to 650 HLA-typed donors comprised approximately 290 gigabases of sequencing data and around 80 million unique TCR sequences. Every repertoire in the discovery cohort had been generated on one and the same sequencing platform. To study patterns of TCR occurrence, a later analysis re-analyzed previously published TCR beta repertoires from 500 to 850 donors and added high-resolution HLA genotyping. Roughly five DR-DQ haplotypes were handled as single units for association and clustering because linkage in the cohort was strong. In an earlier analysis of 587 of the donors, high-throughput TCR beta sequencing was used to judge whether each TCR beta V gene segment behaved as functional or pseudogenic. The later analysis used no new phenotypic data to find candidate immune exposures, relying instead on TCR beta sequences and their occurrence across donors. Typing coverage differed by locus: A, B, C, DRB1 and DQB1 were typed in roughly 629-630 donors, DQA1 in about 500, DPA1 in some 600, and DPB1 in just under 490. HLA typing included class I and class II loci at four-digit resolution. Alongside the repertoire data, information on donor age, sex, ethnicity and CMV serostatus was compiled.

The cohort comprised several hundred healthy bone marrow donors. All cohort members were sampled while nominally healthy, although unrecorded immune exposures were likely present. The donor tested CMV seropositive, placing the donor among the 289 seropositive members of the cohort. A peripheral blood sample was collected from each donor, and TCR beta sequencing was performed on peripheral blood mononuclear cells. The Qiagen DNeasy Blood Extraction Kit was used to extract genomic DNA from the blood cell samples. Beyond this particular receptor, the publication reports: Broadly in line with IMGT annotations, most TCR beta V segments showed up in productive rearrangements about 87% or about 30% of the time in an earlier analysis of roughly 590 of the donors. Several of the top co-occurrence clusters appeared to be linked to parvovirus B19, influenza, CMV and Epstein-Barr virus, according to a later analysis. The 87-base-pair reads could not distinguish some IMGT-functional V segments, including TRBV6-2 and TRBV6-3, so those segments were excluded. A later analysis found that TCR association rates varied across HLA loci, with DRB1 alleles showing the most associated TCRs and HLA-C alleles the fewest. HLA typing was unavailable for some donors at each locus, so association tests used only the typed subset. A later analysis found that most CMV-associated TCR beta chains appeared HLA-restricted, with HLA associations seemingly driven largely by CMV exposure. A later genetic analysis associated a missense DCLRE1C variant with V-gene and J-gene trimming of TCR beta chains, and an independent cohort replicated the association. CMV serostatus was the only immune exposure information available for the cohort. In a later analysis, over 15,000 TCR beta sequences were associated with specific HLA alleles at a false discovery rate of 0.05. The sequencing pipeline was judged likely to have produced a cluster of highly shared sequence variants as a technical artifact. A further reported finding was that TCR beta sequences accurately predicted the HLA-A and HLA-B alleles for most subjects in the first cohort. A later analysis found that HLA-associated TCR beta chains were more clonally expanded and had lower generation probabilities than equally common non-associated chains. A later genetic analysis reported fewer N-insertions in productive TCRs among donors in an Asian-associated ancestry cluster than the 666-donor mean. In this cohort, only TCR beta chains were sequenced, and detectable features were limited by the absence of alpha or paired-chain data. Correlated functional status among segregating V segments might reflect linkage disequilibrium, but an unknown experimental factor could not be ruled out. In vitro tests confirmed that a few of the cytomegalovirus-associated TCR beta chains recognize cytomegalovirus antigens. Most TCR sequences were seen in very few donors, while some public TCRs were found in many individuals. Assigning TCR associations to individual alleles was difficult when HLA alleles, especially DR and DQ, strongly co-occurred. Because counts were too low, roughly 16 rarely observed V segments, including chromosome 9 orphons, were left out of the earlier analysis of a few hundred of the donors. Sequencing depth was assumed to be roughly uniform across donors in the presence/absence analyses, though that assumption may not hold. The study gave a list of 150 to 200 TCR beta chains associated with cytomegalovirus. The authors suggested that the approach could potentially be generalized to other disease states and immunological phenotypes. The classifier was reported to diagnose cytomegalovirus status with high specificity and sensitivity in both the original cohort and the validation cohort.

Details on this clone: Its antigen remains unidentified. One base away there is no much larger clone; base qualities are not given.

CDR1 and CDR2, looked up from the germline V gene, are MGHRA and YSYEKL. The CDR3 contains 14 residues, cysteine and phenylalanine counted. Only CDR3 DNA remains: 42 bases, in frame from the first base. The junction carries 11 bases between V and J, which are trimmed by 1 base and 8 bases respectively. The method behind the library was the immunoSEQ multiplex PCR assay. For the multiplex PCR, a mixture combining 60 forward primers for TCR Vbeta segments and 13 reverse primers for TCR Jbeta segments was used. The CDR3 region of rearranged TCR beta genes was amplified from genomic DNA with a multiplex PCR assay. Amplified TCR beta libraries were sequenced as 87-base-pair reads on the Illumina HiSeq System. In the original analysis: A later analysis tallied 75 million to 95 million unique TCR beta chains across the approximately 670 repertoires, and some 10 million of those chains were shared by two or more donors. A nearest-neighbor algorithm error-corrected the raw reads and collapsed the reads into unique sequences, merging closely related sequences to remove PCR and sequencing errors. Alignment of CDR3 sequences to IMGT reference sequences was used to assign V, D and J gene segments. Each retained sequence needed at least a six-nucleotide match to both a V gene segment and a J gene segment. A rearrangement counted as productive if the CDR3 had no stop codons and remained in frame with V and J, and every other rearrangement counted as non-productive. Following IMGT convention, CDR3 was defined as the stretch from the second conserved V-encoded cysteine to the conserved J-encoded phenylalanine. Sequences without an unambiguous match to a single V gene segment were excluded from the earlier analysis of about 630 of the donors. An earlier analysis of fewer than 650 of the donors classified V segments as functional when productive rearrangements were above 56.7% and as segregating when the standard deviation between donors was above 5%. A statistical classification framework was built to diagnose cytomegalovirus status from the catalog of TCR beta chain sequences. In a later analysis, TCR nucleotide sequences were compared against IMGT/GENE-DB human TR gene sequences so that V and J genes could be assigned. Using the TCRdist pipeline, a later analysis assigned CDR3 sequences along with most-parsimonious VDJ recombination scenarios. In a later analysis, every TCR beta chain was defined by the combination of its CDR3 amino acid sequence and its V-gene family, and reads without a unique V-gene family were dropped. A later analysis removed 500 to 650 highly shared, low-generation-probability nucleotide sequences to deal with suspected cross-contamination and a sequencing artifact. A later analysis calculated a clonal expansion index for each public chain from normalized within-repertoire ranks of inferred template counts. In a later analysis, generation probabilities were computed with a VDJ recombination model fitted to out-of-frame rearrangements, and the resulting probabilities were checked against IGoR. A later analysis scored TCR-TCR, TCR-HLA and TCR-CMV co-occurrence with hypergeometric tests, applying a repertoire-size bias correction to TCR pairs. In a later analysis, false discovery rates were estimated by permuting HLA or CMV assignments 20 times. In a later analysis, co-occurring TCRs were grouped using DBSCAN, and TCRdist sequence similarity was added for clustering within HLA-allele-positive subsets. Repertoires with fewer than 30,000 or more than 120,000 public chains were left out of co-occurrence clustering, as were five repertoires with anomalous nucleotide sharing. The table comes from immuneACCESS by way of TCRdb, which keeps in-frame sequences with V and J called. Part of the clones is missing from these tables; in studies checked, under half for an unresolved V gene and the rest for unknown reasons. V and J calls and clone size come straight from that table; D and trimming were deduced from the DNA. A total of about 210,000 clones appear in this sample, about four fifths of them only once. The ten largest make up roughly 3.1% of the sample.

The source of this sequence is a man aged 35-49 years in good health and CMV-seropositive. The rearrangement combines TRBV4-1 with TRBJ1-4, with no D gene named confidently. Sequencing was done on a sample of PBMCs. Read as DNA, the sequence is TGCGCCAGCAGCCAAGTTTTAGTTGAGGAAAAACTGTTTTTT. This gives the protein CASSQVLVEEKLFF.